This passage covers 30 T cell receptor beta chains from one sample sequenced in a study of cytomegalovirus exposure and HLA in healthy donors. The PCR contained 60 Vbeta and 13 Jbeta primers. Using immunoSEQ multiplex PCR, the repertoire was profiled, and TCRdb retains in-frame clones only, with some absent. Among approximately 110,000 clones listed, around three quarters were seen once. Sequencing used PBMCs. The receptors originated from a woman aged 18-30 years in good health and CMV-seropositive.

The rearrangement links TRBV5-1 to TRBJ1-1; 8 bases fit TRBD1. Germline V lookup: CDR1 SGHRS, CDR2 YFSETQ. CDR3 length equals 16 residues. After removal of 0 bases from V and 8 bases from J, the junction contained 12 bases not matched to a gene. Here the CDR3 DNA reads TGCGCCAGCAGCTTGGCCCGCAGGGGGCGCATGGGGGAAGCTTTCTTT. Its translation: CASSLARRGRMGEAFF.

In DNA form, the CDR3 reads TGCGCCAGCAGCTTGGAACAGGGAGGGTACGAGCAGTACTTC. Translation: CASSLEQGGYEQYF. J is TRBJ2-7 and V is TRBV5-1; D might be TRBD2 (7 bases). The CDR3 runs 14 residues. Trimming stripped 0 bases from V and 4 bases from J, with 11 bases between. Germline V gene sequence: CDR1 SGHRS, CDR2 YFSETQ. The complete variable domain, with remaining parts taken from reference TRBV5-1 and TRBJ2-7, reads KAGVTQTPRYLIKTRGQQVTLSCSPISGHRSVSWYQQTPGQGLQFLFEYFSETQRNKGNFPGRFSGRQFSNSRSEMNVSTLELGDSALYLCASSLEQGGYEQYFGPGTRLTVT.

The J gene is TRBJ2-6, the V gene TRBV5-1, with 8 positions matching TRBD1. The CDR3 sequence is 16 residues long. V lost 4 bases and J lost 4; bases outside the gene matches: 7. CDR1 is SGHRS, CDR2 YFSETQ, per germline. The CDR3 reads CASSPRQGSGANVLTF. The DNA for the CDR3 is TGCGCCAGCAGCCCTAGACAGGGGAGCGGGGCCAACGTCCTGACTTTC.

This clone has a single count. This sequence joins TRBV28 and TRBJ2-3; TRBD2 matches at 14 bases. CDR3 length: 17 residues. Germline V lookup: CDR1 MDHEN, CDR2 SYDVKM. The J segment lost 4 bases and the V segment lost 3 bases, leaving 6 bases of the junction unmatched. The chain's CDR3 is CASSLGLAGEEADTQYF. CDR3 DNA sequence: TGTGCCAGCAGTTTGGGACTAGCGGGAGAAGAAGCAGATACGCAGTATTTT.

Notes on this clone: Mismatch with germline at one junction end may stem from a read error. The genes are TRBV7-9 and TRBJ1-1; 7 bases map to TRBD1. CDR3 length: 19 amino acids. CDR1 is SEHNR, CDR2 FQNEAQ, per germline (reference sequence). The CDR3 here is CSSSFGTVTFKGMNTEAFF. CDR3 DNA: TGTTCCAGCAGCTTTGGGACAGTGACATTTAAAGGCATGAACACTGAAGCTTTCTTT. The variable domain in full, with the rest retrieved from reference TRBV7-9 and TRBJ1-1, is DTGVSQNPRHKITKRGQNVTFRCDPISEHNRLYWYRQTLGQGPEFLTYFQNEAQLEKSRLLSDRFSAERPKGSFSTLEIQRTEQGDSAMYLCSSSFGTVTFKGMNTEAFFGQGTRLTVV.

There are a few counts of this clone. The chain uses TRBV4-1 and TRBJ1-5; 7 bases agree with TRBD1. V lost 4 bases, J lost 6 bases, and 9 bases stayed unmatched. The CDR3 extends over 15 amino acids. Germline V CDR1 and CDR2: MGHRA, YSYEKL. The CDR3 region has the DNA TGCGCCAGCAGCCCGGACAGGTTGCTAGTTCAGCCCCAGCATTTT. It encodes CASSPDRLLVQPQHF.

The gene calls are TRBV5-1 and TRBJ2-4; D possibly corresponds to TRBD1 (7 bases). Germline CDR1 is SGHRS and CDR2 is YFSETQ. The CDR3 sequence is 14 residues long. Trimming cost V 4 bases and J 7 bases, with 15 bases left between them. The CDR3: CASSIDREVNIQYF. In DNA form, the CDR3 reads TGCGCCAGCAGCATCGACAGGGAGGTTAACATTCAGTACTTC.

CDR3 coding DNA: TGTGCCAGCAGCCAAATAGGGGGATCGGGCAATCAGCCCCAGCATTTT. Amino acid sequence: CASSQIGGSGNQPQHF. The chain has TRBV7-9 and TRBJ1-5, with D perhaps TRBD1 (6 bases). V shed 5 bases and J shed 2 bases, with 16 bases lying between them. The CDR3 has 16 residues. Per the germline V gene, CDR1 is SEHNR and CDR2 is FQNEAQ (reference sequence).

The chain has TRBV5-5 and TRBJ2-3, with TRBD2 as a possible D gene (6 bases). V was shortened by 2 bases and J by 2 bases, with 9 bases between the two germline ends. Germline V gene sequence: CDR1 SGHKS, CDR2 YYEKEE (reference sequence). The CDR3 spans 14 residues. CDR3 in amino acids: CASSLLRDTDTQYF. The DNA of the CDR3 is TGTGCCAGCAGCTTATTGCGGGACACAGATACGCAGTATTTT.

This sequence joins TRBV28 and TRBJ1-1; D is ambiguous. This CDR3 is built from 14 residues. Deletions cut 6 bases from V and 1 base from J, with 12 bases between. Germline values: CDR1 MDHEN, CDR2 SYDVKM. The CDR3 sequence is CASSSWSPNTEAFF. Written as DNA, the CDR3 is TGTGCCAGCAGCTCTTGGAGCCCGAACACTGAAGCTTTCTTT.

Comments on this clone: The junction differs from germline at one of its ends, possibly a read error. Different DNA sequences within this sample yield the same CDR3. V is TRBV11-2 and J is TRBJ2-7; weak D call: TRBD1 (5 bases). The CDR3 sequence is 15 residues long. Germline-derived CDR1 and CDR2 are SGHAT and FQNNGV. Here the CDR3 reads CASSLDFGASGEQYF. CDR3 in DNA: TGTGCCAGCAGCCTAGATTTTGGGGCCTCCGGCGAGCAGTACTTC.

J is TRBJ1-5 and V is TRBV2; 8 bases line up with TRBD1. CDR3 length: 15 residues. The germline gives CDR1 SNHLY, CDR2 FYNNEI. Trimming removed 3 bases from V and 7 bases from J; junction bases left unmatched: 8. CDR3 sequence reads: CASSDQDREEQPQHF. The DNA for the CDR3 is TGTGCCAGCAGTGACCAGGACAGGGAAGAGCAGCCCCAGCATTTT.

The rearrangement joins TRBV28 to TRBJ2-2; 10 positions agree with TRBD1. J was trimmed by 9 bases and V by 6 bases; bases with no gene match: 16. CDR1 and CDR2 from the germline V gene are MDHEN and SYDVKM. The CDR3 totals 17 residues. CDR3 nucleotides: TGTGCCAGCAGGGGGGGTCCCGGGACAGGGGAATTGAGGGAGCTGTTTTTT. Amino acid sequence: CASRGGPGTGELRELFF.

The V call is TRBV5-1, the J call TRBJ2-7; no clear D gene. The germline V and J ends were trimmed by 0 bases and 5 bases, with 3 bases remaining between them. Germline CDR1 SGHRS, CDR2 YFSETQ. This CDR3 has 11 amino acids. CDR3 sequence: CASSLEHEQYF. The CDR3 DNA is TGCGCCAGCAGCTTGGAGCACGAGCAGTACTTC.

As DNA, the CDR3 is TGTGCCAGCAGCTTGAACCGGGACAGCTCTGGAAACACCATATATTTT. Its translation is CASSLNRDSSGNTIYF. The rearrangement joins TRBV5-8 to TRBJ1-3; 7 bases fit TRBD1. Germline assignment: CDR1 SGHTS and CDR2 YDEGEE. The CDR3 extends over 16 amino acids. The J segment lost 0 bases and the V segment lost 1 base, leaving 4 bases of the junction unmatched.

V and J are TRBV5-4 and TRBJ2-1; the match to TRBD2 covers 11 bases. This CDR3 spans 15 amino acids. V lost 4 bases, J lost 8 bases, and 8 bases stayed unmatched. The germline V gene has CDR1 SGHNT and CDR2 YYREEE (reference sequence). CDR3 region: CASSRLAGGFDEQFF. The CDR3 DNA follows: TGTGCCAGCAGCCGTCTAGCGGGAGGATTTGATGAGCAGTTCTTC.

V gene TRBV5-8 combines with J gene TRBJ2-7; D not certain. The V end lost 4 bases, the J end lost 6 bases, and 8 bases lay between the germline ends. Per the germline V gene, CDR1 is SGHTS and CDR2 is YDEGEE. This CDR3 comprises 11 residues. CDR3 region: CASSQSSEQYF. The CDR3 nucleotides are TGTGCCAGCAGCCAGTCATCCGAGCAGTACTTC.

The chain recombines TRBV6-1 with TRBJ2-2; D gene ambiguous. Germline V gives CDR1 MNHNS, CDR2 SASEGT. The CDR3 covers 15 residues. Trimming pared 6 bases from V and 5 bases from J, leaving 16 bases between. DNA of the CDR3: TGTGCCAGCAGCCCACTTACCGCCGCGACCGGGGAGCTGTTTTTT. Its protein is CASSPLTAATGELFF.

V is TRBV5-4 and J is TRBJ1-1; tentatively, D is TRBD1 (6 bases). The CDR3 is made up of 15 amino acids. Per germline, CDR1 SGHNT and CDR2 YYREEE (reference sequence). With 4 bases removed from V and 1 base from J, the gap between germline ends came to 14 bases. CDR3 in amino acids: CASSHRENWNTEAFF. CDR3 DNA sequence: TGTGCCAGCAGCCACAGGGAAAATTGGAACACTGAAGCTTTCTTT.

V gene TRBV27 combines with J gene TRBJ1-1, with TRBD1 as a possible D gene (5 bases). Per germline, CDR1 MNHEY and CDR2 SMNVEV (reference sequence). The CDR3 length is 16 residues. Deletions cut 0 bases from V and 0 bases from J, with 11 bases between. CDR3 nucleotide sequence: TGTGCCAGCAGTTTATCCAGTGACAGTTTGAACACTGAAGCTTTCTTT. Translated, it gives CASSLSSDSLNTEAFF.

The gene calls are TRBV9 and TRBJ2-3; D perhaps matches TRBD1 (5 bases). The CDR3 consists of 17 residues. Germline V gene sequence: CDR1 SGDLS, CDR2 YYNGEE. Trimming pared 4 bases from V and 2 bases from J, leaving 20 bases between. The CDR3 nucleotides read TGTGCCAGCAGCCCTCAACAGAGACAGTTGTTCACAGATACGCAGTATTTT. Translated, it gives CASSPQQRQLFTDTQYF.

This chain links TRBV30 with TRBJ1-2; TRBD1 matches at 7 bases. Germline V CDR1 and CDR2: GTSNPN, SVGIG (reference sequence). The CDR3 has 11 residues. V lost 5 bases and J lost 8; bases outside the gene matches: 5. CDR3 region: CAWVHRGGYTF. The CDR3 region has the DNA TGTGCCTGGGTTCACAGGGGAGGCTACACCTTC.

The chain's CDR3 is CASSEYLQGFNEKLFF. The CDR3 region has the DNA TGTGCCAGCAGTGAATATCTACAGGGGTTTAATGAAAAACTGTTTTTT. The genes are TRBV25-1 and TRBJ1-4; 7 nucleotides align to TRBD1. CDR3 length: 16 amino acids. V lost 0 bases, J lost 4 bases, and 5 bases stayed unmatched. The V gene's germline CDR1 is MGHDK and CDR2 SYGVNS.

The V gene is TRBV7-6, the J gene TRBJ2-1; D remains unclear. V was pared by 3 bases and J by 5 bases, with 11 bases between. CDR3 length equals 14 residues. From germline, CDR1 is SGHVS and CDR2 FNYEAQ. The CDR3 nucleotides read TGTGCCAGCAGCTTGTTGACAACCCACAATGAGCAGTTCTTC. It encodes CASSLLTTHNEQFF.

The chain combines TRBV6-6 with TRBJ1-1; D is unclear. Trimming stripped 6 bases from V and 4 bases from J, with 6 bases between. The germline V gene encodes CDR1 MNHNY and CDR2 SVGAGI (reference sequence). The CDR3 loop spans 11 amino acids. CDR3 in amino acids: CASRIGTEAFF. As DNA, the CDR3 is TGTGCCAGCAGGATCGGCACTGAAGCTTTCTTT.

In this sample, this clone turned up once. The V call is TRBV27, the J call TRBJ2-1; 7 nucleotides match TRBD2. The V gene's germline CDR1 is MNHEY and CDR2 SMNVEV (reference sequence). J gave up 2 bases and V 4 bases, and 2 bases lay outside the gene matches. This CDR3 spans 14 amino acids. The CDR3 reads CASSSGTTYNEQFF. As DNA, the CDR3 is TGTGCCAGCAGTTCCGGGACTACCTACAATGAGCAGTTCTTC.

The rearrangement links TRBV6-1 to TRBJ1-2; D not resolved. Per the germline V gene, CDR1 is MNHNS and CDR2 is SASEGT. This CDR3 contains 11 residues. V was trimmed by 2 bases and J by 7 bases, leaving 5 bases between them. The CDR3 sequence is CASSEKLGYTF. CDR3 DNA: TGTGCCAGCAGTGAAAAACTTGGCTACACCTTC.

The CDR3 DNA follows: TGTGCCAGTTCAGGGACAGGGGAATCTCAGCAGTTCTTC. It translates to CASSGTGESQQFF. The chain has TRBV2 and TRBJ2-1; 10 bases agree with TRBD1. The J segment lost 11 bases and the V segment lost 9 bases, leaving 10 bases of the junction unmatched. The length of the CDR3 is 13 residues. Germline assignment: CDR1 SNHLY and CDR2 FYNNEI.

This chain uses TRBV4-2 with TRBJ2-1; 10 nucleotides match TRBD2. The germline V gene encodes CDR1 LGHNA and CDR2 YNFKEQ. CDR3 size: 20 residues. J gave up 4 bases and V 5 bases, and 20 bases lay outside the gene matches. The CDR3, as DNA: TGTGCCAGCAGCTACAGCGTACTAGCGGGACGCATGGCAGGGTACAATGAGCAGTTCTTC. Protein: CASSYSVLAGRMAGYNEQFF.

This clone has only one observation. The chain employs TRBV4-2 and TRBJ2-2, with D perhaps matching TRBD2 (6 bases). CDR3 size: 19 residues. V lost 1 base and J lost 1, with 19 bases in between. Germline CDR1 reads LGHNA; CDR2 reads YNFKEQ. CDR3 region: CASSQGPSGSGRNTGELFF. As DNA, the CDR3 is TGTGCCAGCAGCCAAGGCCCCTCGGGGAGCGGGCGGAACACCGGGGAGCTGTTTTTT.